These 3 T cell receptor beta chains came from one sample sequenced in a study of neurological immune-mediated disorders. TCRdb re-called the 5' RACE reads with MiXCR, one entry per CDR3 protein. The sample yields about 30,000 distinct CDR3 sequences, approximately 5.3% seen once. Input material: CD4+ T cells from blood. Receptor source: a woman aged 45-65 years in good health.

The rearrangement uses TRBV7-6 and TRBJ2-1; TRBD2 matches at 10 bases. From germline, CDR1 is SGHVS and CDR2 FNYEAQ. This CDR3 region has 16 residues. The trim removed 1 base at V and 3 bases at J, leaving 3 bases unmatched. In DNA, the CDR3 is TGTGCCAGCAGCTTAGGGGTAGCGGGGGGCTACAATGAGCAGTTCTTC. Its protein is CASSLGVAGGYNEQFF.

This clonotype was observed many times. This chain links TRBV6-2 or TRBV6-3 with TRBJ2-1; 8 positions match TRBD1. Per germline, CDR1 MNHEY and CDR2 SVGEGT. V gave up 5 bases and J gave up 0 bases; unmatched junction bases: 9. The CDR3 loop spans 17 amino acids. As DNA, the CDR3 is TGTGCCAGCAGTCGCCTCCGTACAGGGGGCTCCTACAATGAGCAGTTCTTC. Its protein is CASSRLRTGGSYNEQFF.

Many counts were recorded for this clonotype. The V call is TRBV12-3 or TRBV12-4, the J call TRBJ1-5; TRBD1 is a possible D gene (5 bases). The CDR3 runs 14 residues. Between the trimmed V and J ends, which lost 6 bases and 3 bases, there was a span of 12 bases. This CDR3 is CASSNQGPNQPQHF. Here the CDR3 DNA reads TGTGCCAGCAGCAACCAGGGTCCCAATCAGCCCCAGCATTTT.